Listed below are T cell receptor beta chains from one sample, sequenced in a study of blood T cell repertoires in COVID-19. Some clones are missing from TCRdb's copy, which holds only in-frame ones; the method was immunoSEQ multiplex PCR. The data contain more than 75,000 clones, around nine tenths of them singletons. The sequenced sample consisted of peripheral blood. Receptors were obtained from an older woman with acute or convalescent COVID-19. Each CDR3 is given with its conserved first and last residue. A D gene is named only where the DNA matches it firmly. The size field is filled for only some rows; it gives once, few, many or a size class.

clone_size: .
j_call: TRBJ1-2
d_call: TRBD1
v_call: TRBV5-1
cdr3_aa: CASRGQANYGYTF
cdr3_nt: TGCGCCAGCAGGGGACAGGCTAACTATGGCTACACCTTC

clone_size: .
j_call: TRBJ1-2
d_call: TRBD1
v_call: TRBV6-6
cdr3_aa: CASNYGAQGGKYGYTF
cdr3_nt: TGTGCCAGCAATTACGGCGCCCAGGGGGGAAAGTATGGCTACACCTTC

clone_size: once
j_call: TRBJ1-4
d_call: .
v_call: TRBV18
cdr3_aa: CASSPLPQASNEKLFF
cdr3_nt: TGTGCCAGCTCACCCCTCCCCCAGGCCTCTAATGAAAAACTGTTTTTT

clone_size: .
j_call: TRBJ2-5
d_call: .
v_call: TRBV6-1
cdr3_aa: CASSERSPSLRETQYF
cdr3_nt: TGTGCCAGCAGTGAACGGTCGCCTAGTTTGCGGGAGACCCAGTACTTC

clone_size: .
j_call: TRBJ1-6
d_call: .
v_call: TRBV5-4
cdr3_aa: CASSTGGDSYNSPLHF
cdr3_nt: TGTGCCAGCAGCACGGGGGGGGACTCCTATAATTCACCCCTCCACTTT

clone_size: .
j_call: TRBJ1-5
d_call: TRBD1
v_call: TRBV2
cdr3_aa: CASRRGGTGLSNQPQHF
cdr3_nt: TGTGCCAGCAGGAGGGGGGGGACAGGACTTAGCAATCAGCCCCAGCATTTT

clone_size: .
j_call: TRBJ1-5
d_call: .
v_call: TRBV6-5
cdr3_aa: CASIGSGNSNQPQHF
cdr3_nt: TGTGCCAGCATAGGGTCAGGGAATAGCAATCAGCCCCAGCATTTT

clone_size: .
j_call: TRBJ1-1
d_call: .
v_call: TRBV7-3
cdr3_aa: CASSFYPGSTEAFF
cdr3_nt: TGTGCCAGCAGCTTTTATCCGGGATCCACTGAAGCTTTCTTT

clone_size: .
j_call: TRBJ1-1
d_call: .
v_call: TRBV4-2
cdr3_aa: CASSQEGWGGTEAFF
cdr3_nt: TGTGCCAGCAGCCAAGAGGGCTGGGGGGGCACTGAAGCTTTCTTT

clone_size: .
j_call: TRBJ2-5
d_call: TRBD1
v_call: TRBV9
cdr3_aa: CASSVAPQGAIETQYF
cdr3_nt: TGTGCCAGCAGCGTAGCCCCACAGGGGGCAATAGAGACCCAGTACTTC

clone_size: .
j_call: TRBJ1-3
d_call: .
v_call: TRBV9
cdr3_aa: CASSVGRSGGLGNTIYF
cdr3_nt: TGTGCCAGCAGCGTAGGACGGTCGGGGGGGCTCGGAAACACCATATATTTT

clone_size: .
j_call: TRBJ2-2
d_call: .
v_call: TRBV11-2
cdr3_aa: CASSLVLEGELFF
cdr3_nt: TGTGCCAGCAGCTTAGTCCTGGAGGGGGAGCTGTTTTTT

clone_size: .
j_call: TRBJ2-1
d_call: TRBD1
v_call: TRBV6-5
cdr3_aa: CASSLRGPLYGQFF
cdr3_nt: TGTGCCAGCAGTCTCAGGGGGCCGTTATATGGGCAGTTCTTC

clone_size: .
j_call: TRBJ2-3
d_call: .
v_call: TRBV6-4
cdr3_aa: CASSEQQLPTDTQYF
cdr3_nt: TGTGCCAGCAGTGAACAGCAACTTCCTACAGATACGCAGTATTTT

clone_size: .
j_call: TRBJ1-2
d_call: .
v_call: TRBV6-5
cdr3_aa: CASSYDGNYGYTF
cdr3_nt: TGTGCCAGCAGTTATGACGGGAACTATGGCTACACCTTC

clone_size: .
j_call: TRBJ2-1
d_call: .
v_call: TRBV2
cdr3_aa: CASSGQGLEQFF
cdr3_nt: TGTGCCAGCAGTGGTCAGGGGCTTGAGCAGTTCTTC

clone_size: .
j_call: TRBJ2-3
d_call: TRBD2
v_call: TRBV29-1
cdr3_aa: CSVTLSAGGTSTDTQYF
cdr3_nt: TGCAGCGTTACACTTTCCGCGGGAGGGACTAGCACAGATACGCAGTATTTT

clone_size: once
j_call: TRBJ2-5
d_call: .
v_call: TRBV2
cdr3_aa: CASRPDIQETQYF
cdr3_nt: TGTGCCAGCAGGCCTGACATCCAAGAGACCCAGTACTTC

clone_size: .
j_call: TRBJ2-2
d_call: TRBD2
v_call: TRBV6-6
cdr3_aa: CASSTRLAGGTGELFF
cdr3_nt: TGTGCCAGCAGTACCAGACTAGCGGGGGGGACCGGGGAGCTGTTTTTT

clone_size: .
j_call: TRBJ2-7
d_call: .
v_call: TRBV5-4
cdr3_aa: CASKSWSGDEQYF
cdr3_nt: TGTGCCAGCAAATCCTGGTCCGGGGACGAGCAGTACTTC

clone_size: once
j_call: TRBJ2-1
d_call: .
v_call: TRBV27
cdr3_aa: CASKSSLYEQFF
cdr3_nt: TGTGCCAGCAAGTCTAGTCTATATGAGCAGTTCTTC

clone_size: .
j_call: TRBJ1-2
d_call: TRBD1
v_call: TRBV7-9
cdr3_aa: CASSFPGQGIGYTF
cdr3_nt: TGTGCCAGCAGCTTTCCGGGACAGGGGATTGGCTACACCTTC

clone_size: .
j_call: TRBJ1-5
d_call: .
v_call: TRBV28
cdr3_aa: CASSFANQPQHF
cdr3_nt: TGTGCCAGCAGTTTTGCGAATCAGCCCCAGCATTTT

clone_size: .
j_call: TRBJ2-1
d_call: TRBD1
v_call: TRBV9
cdr3_aa: CASSRSDRGAAEQFF
cdr3_nt: TGTGCCAGCAGCCGATCCGACAGGGGAGCTGCTGAGCAGTTCTTC

clone_size: .
j_call: TRBJ1-2
d_call: .
v_call: TRBV6-5
cdr3_aa: CASSLWAEPVYGYTF
cdr3_nt: TGTGCCAGCAGCCTATGGGCAGAACCCGTCTATGGCTACACCTTC

clone_size: .
j_call: TRBJ2-1
d_call: TRBD2
v_call: TRBV4-1
cdr3_aa: CASSQDWASGSRGRYNEQFF
cdr3_nt: TGCGCCAGCAGCCAAGATTGGGCTAGCGGGAGTAGGGGAAGATACAATGAGCAGTTCTTC

clone_size: .
j_call: TRBJ2-6
d_call: .
v_call: TRBV15
cdr3_aa: CATSQGEAGANVLTF
cdr3_nt: TGTGCCACCAGCCAAGGAGAAGCTGGGGCCAACGTCCTGACTTTC

clone_size: .
j_call: TRBJ2-1
d_call: .
v_call: TRBV5-1
cdr3_aa: CASSLDGSGDPYNEQFF
cdr3_nt: TGCGCCAGCAGCTTAGACGGTTCGGGGGACCCTTACAATGAGCAGTTCTTC

clone_size: .
j_call: TRBJ1-1
d_call: TRBD1
v_call: TRBV5-4
cdr3_aa: CASSSLGQGITEAFF
cdr3_nt: TGTGCCAGCAGCTCGTTGGGACAGGGGATAACTGAAGCTTTCTTT

clone_size: .
j_call: TRBJ2-7
d_call: TRBD2
v_call: TRBV4-2
cdr3_aa: CASSQEVLAGRTYEQYF
cdr3_nt: TGTGCCAGCAGCCAAGAAGTACTAGCGGGACGAACCTACGAGCAGTACTTC

clone_size: .
j_call: TRBJ1-2
d_call: .
v_call: TRBV28
cdr3_aa: CASSTSGGSVGGYTF
cdr3_nt: TGTGCCAGCAGTACTTCCGGAGGGTCTGTGGGAGGCTACACCTTC

clone_size: .
j_call: TRBJ1-1
d_call: .
v_call: TRBV7-9
cdr3_aa: CASSPTRGVTGGGTEAFF
cdr3_nt: TGTGCCAGCAGCCCCACCCGTGGGGTGACAGGTGGAGGCACTGAAGCTTTCTTT

clone_size: .
j_call: TRBJ1-3
d_call: .
v_call: TRBV6-4
cdr3_aa: CASRSSSGGNTIYF
cdr3_nt: TGTGCCAGCAGATCATCAAGCGGTGGAAACACCATATATTTT

clone_size: .
j_call: TRBJ1-1
d_call: .
v_call: TRBV30
cdr3_aa: CAWSGHKSNTEAFF
cdr3_nt: TGTGCCTGGAGTGGGCACAAATCGAACACTGAAGCTTTCTTT

clone_size: .
j_call: TRBJ2-3
d_call: TRBD2
v_call: TRBV19
cdr3_aa: CASSTSGGTDTQYF
cdr3_nt: TGTGCCAGTAGTACTAGCGGGGGGACAGATACGCAGTATTTT

clone_size: .
j_call: TRBJ2-5
d_call: TRBD1
v_call: TRBV6-5
cdr3_aa: CASRTGTGRPETQYF
cdr3_nt: TGTGCCAGCCGTACCGGGACAGGGAGACCAGAGACCCAGTACTTC

clone_size: .
j_call: TRBJ2-5
d_call: .
v_call: TRBV24-1
cdr3_aa: CATSDVNQETQYF
cdr3_nt: TGTGCCACCAGTGATGTTAACCAAGAGACCCAGTACTTC

clone_size: few
j_call: TRBJ2-3
d_call: .
v_call: TRBV13
cdr3_aa: CASSLGTPGSRDTQYF
cdr3_nt: TGTGCCAGCAGCTTAGGAACTCCCGGGTCTCGGGATACGCAGTATTTT

clone_size: .
j_call: TRBJ1-5
d_call: .
v_call: TRBV18
cdr3_aa: CASSPGQSNQPQHF
cdr3_nt: TGTGCCAGCTCACCAGGACAGAGCAATCAGCCCCAGCATTTT

clone_size: .
j_call: TRBJ2-1
d_call: TRBD1
v_call: TRBV19
cdr3_aa: CASSGTGGFYEQFF
cdr3_nt: TGTGCCAGTAGTGGGACAGGGGGTTTTTATGAGCAGTTCTTC

clone_size: .
j_call: TRBJ2-1
d_call: TRBD2
v_call: TRBV29-1
cdr3_aa: CSVADSGRGLLGFF
cdr3_nt: TGCAGCGTGGCAGATAGCGGGAGGGGCCTTTTAGGTTTCTTC

clone_size: .
j_call: TRBJ1-6
d_call: .
v_call: TRBV2
cdr3_aa: CASSVEDINNSPLHF
cdr3_nt: TGTGCCAGCAGTGTAGAGGATATCAATAATTCACCCCTCCACTTT

clone_size: .
j_call: TRBJ1-1
d_call: TRBD1
v_call: TRBV5-4
cdr3_aa: CASSLLTGGMNTEAFF
cdr3_nt: TGTGCCAGCAGCTTGCTCACAGGGGGTATGAACACTGAAGCTTTCTTT

clone_size: .
j_call: TRBJ2-7
d_call: TRBD2
v_call: TRBV20-1
cdr3_aa: CSASSGGEQYF
cdr3_nt: TGCAGTGCTAGTAGCGGGGGCGAGCAGTACTTC

clone_size: .
j_call: TRBJ2-7
d_call: TRBD1
v_call: TRBV7-9
cdr3_aa: CASSFLDRQYEQYF
cdr3_nt: TGTGCCAGCAGCTTTTTGGACAGGCAATACGAGCAGTACTTC

clone_size: .
j_call: TRBJ1-2
d_call: TRBD1
v_call: TRBV12-5
cdr3_aa: CASGLVLSPGTGYDGYTF
cdr3_nt: TGTGCTAGTGGTTTGGTACTCAGTCCGGGGACAGGGTATGATGGCTACACCTTC

clone_size: .
j_call: TRBJ2-1
d_call: .
v_call: TRBV2
cdr3_aa: CASKRQVSYNEQFF
cdr3_nt: TGTGCCAGCAAGCGGCAGGTGAGCTACAATGAGCAGTTCTTC

clone_size: .
j_call: TRBJ2-1
d_call: TRBD2
v_call: TRBV24-1
cdr3_aa: CATSDRIAGVAYNEQFF
cdr3_nt: TGTGCCACCAGTGACCGTATTGCGGGGGTAGCTTACAATGAGCAGTTCTTC

clone_size: .
j_call: TRBJ2-7
d_call: TRBD1
v_call: TRBV6-5
cdr3_aa: CASSHRDRGYEQYF
cdr3_nt: TGTGCCAGCAGTCATCGGGACAGGGGCTACGAGCAGTACTTC

clone_size: .
j_call: TRBJ2-5
d_call: TRBD2
v_call: TRBV7-6
cdr3_aa: CASSLSSGRGETQYF
cdr3_nt: TGTGCCAGCAGCTTATCTAGCGGGAGGGGGGAGACCCAGTACTTC

clone_size: .
j_call: TRBJ1-4
d_call: TRBD1
v_call: TRBV29-1
cdr3_aa: CSAESGTGDEKLFF
cdr3_nt: TGCAGCGCCGAATCCGGGACAGGGGATGAAAAACTGTTTTTT

clone_size: .
j_call: TRBJ1-6
d_call: .
v_call: TRBV5-1
cdr3_aa: CASSLLGVNSPLHF
cdr3_nt: TGCGCCAGCAGCTTGTTGGGCGTTAATTCACCCCTCCACTTT

clone_size: .
j_call: TRBJ1-3
d_call: .
v_call: TRBV29-1
cdr3_aa: CSVELGGSGNTIYF
cdr3_nt: TGCAGCGTTGAATTGGGAGGCTCTGGAAACACCATATATTTT

clone_size: .
j_call: TRBJ2-1
d_call: .
v_call: TRBV5-4
cdr3_aa: CASSLSYNEQFF
cdr3_nt: TGTGCCAGCAGCCTCTCCTACAATGAGCAGTTCTTC

clone_size: .
j_call: TRBJ2-5
d_call: TRBD2
v_call: TRBV4-1
cdr3_aa: CASSQLSGGLETQYF
cdr3_nt: TGCGCCAGCAGCCAACTTAGCGGGGGGCTGGAGACCCAGTACTTC

clone_size: once
j_call: TRBJ2-5
d_call: TRBD1
v_call: TRBV19
cdr3_aa: CASSICHGQGELRKETQYF
cdr3_nt: TGTGCCAGTAGTATATGCCACGGACAGGGCGAGCTTCGAAAAGAGACCCAGTACTTC

clone_size: .
j_call: TRBJ1-3
d_call: .
v_call: TRBV18
cdr3_aa: CASSPLKGSTGNTIYF
cdr3_nt: TGTGCCAGCTCACCACTGAAGGGGTCCACTGGAAACACCATATATTTT

clone_size: .
j_call: TRBJ1-6
d_call: .
v_call: TRBV5-4
cdr3_aa: CASSDPRNNNSPLHF
cdr3_nt: TGTGCCAGCAGCGATCCGAGGAATAATAATTCACCCCTCCACTTT

clone_size: few
j_call: TRBJ1-2
d_call: .
v_call: TRBV28
cdr3_aa: CASSPDRAYYGYTF
cdr3_nt: TGTGCCAGCAGTCCCGACAGAGCCTACTATGGCTACACCTTC

clone_size: .
j_call: TRBJ2-2
d_call: TRBD1
v_call: TRBV28
cdr3_aa: CASSGTALTGELFF
cdr3_nt: TGTGCCAGCAGTGGGACAGCTCTAACCGGGGAGCTGTTTTTT